This TCR beta chain was identified in a study of metastatic and nonmetastatic thyroid tumors (dated by TCRdb to the early 2020s). Broadly, across the study: Repertoires from peripheral blood and from tumor or nodule tissue samples of malignant and benign thyroid patients were compared. What the research found in general, with its limitations: In both blood and tumor samples, malignant tumors were reported to have significantly higher TCR beta diversity than benign nodules.

No treatment had been received by any patient before thyroid surgery. The study retrospectively analysed patient clinical samples collected from 2012 to 2018 using T-cell receptor beta sequencing. The library was built by means of PCR. Instrument on record: Illumina HiSeq 4000. High-throughput sequencing was used to profile the TCR beta-chain CDR3 region of every patient. From the authors' description of their analysis: CDR3 differences across clinicopathological groups were used to build a classifier for discriminating distant-metastatic papillary thyroid cancer patients. The Shannon index was used to measure repertoire diversity, and the Morisita-Horn index was used to measure how similar tumor and blood repertoires were. TCRdb reran the public reads through fastp at Q25 and MiXCR, keeping productive beta chains. It is TCRdb's table, rather than the study itself, that gives the V and J calls and clone size. In this sample the table shows over 10,000 clones, about 12% of which occur a single time. The ten largest clonotypes hold around a third of the sample.

This clone was detected only a few times. The target of this receptor is not known. No base quality values were provided; no much bigger clone lies one nucleotide off. Specimen: blood. The sequence was obtained from a female donor with papillary thyroid cancer or a benign thyroid nodule (not recorded which). Some clones in this sample may be carry-over from other donors' samples.

The CDR3 region has the sequence CASSPREALDTQYF. The nucleotide sequence is given as TGTGCCAGCAGTCCCCGAGAGGCGTTAGATACGCAGTATTTT. The chain is made from TRBV6-2 or TRBV6-3 and TRBJ2-3, with the D gene too uncertain to name. V loses 5 bases, J loses 5 bases, and the germline ends lie 14 bases apart. Via the germline V gene, CDR1 is MNHEY and CDR2 SVGEGT. CDR3 length: 14 amino acids, cysteine to phenylalanine. Of the read, only the CDR3 DNA is kept; its 42 bases are in frame from base 1.